The source of this T cell receptor beta chain is a study of T-cell memory formation after mild COVID-19. Overall study findings and caveats: Prior to infection, memory already included some responding clones, suggesting cross-reactive memory joined.

V was cut by 2 bases and J by 1 base, with 11 bases left in between. CDR1 MNHEY and CDR2 SVGEGT come from the germline V gene. The CDR3 has 15 amino acids. Remarks on this clonotype: Its antigen is currently unknown.

TCRdb called the 5' RACE reads again in MiXCR, with one record for every CDR3 protein. The sample has more than 250,000 distinct CDR3 sequences, about 17% seen once. Sequenced: PBMCs or a T cell subset sorted from them (not recorded which). The V call is TRBV6-2 or TRBV6-3, the J call TRBJ2-5, with D perhaps matching TRBD2 (5 bases). This clonotype was obtained from a man in his late teens or twenties who had mild COVID-19 (a few samples of this study predate the infection). Cell type and time point are not known. The CDR3 spells CASSYAGGPQETQYF. As DNA, the CDR3 is TGTGCCAGCAGTTACGCCGGCGGGCCCCAAGAGACCCAGTACTTC.